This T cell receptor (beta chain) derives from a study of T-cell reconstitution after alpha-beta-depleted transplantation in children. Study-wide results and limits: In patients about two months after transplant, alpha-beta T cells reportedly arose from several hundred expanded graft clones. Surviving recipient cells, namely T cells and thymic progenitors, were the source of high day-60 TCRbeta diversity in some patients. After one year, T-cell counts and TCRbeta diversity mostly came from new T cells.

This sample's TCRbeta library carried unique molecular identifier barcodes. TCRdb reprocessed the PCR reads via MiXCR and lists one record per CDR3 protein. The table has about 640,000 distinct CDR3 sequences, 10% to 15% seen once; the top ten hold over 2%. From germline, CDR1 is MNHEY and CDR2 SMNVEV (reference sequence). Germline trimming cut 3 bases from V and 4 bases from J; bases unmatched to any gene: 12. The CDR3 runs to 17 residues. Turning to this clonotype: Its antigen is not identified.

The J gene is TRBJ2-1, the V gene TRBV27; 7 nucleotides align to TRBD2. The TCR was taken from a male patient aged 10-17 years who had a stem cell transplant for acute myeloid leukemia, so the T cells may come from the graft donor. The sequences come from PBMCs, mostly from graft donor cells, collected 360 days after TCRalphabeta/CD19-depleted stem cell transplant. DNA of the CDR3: TGTGCCAGCAGTTTCCAATCCCCGGGACTACTTTACAATGAGCAGTTCTTC. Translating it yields CASSFQSPGLLYNEQFF.